This TCR beta chain emerged from a study of blood T cell repertoires in COVID-19. Study information: Collection of acute and convalescent COVID-19 samples took place in the United States, Italy and Spain. T cells, B-cell-depleted T cells, or PBMCs provided the cDNA or gDNA that served as material.

V was pared by 0 bases and J by 0 bases, with 9 bases between. Germline loops: CDR1 SGHRS, CDR2 YFSETQ. This CDR3 region has 15 residues. In the authors' methods: Estimation of nucleated cell counts was performed using reference gene primer amplification. Using immunoSEQ multiplex PCR, the repertoire was profiled, and TCRdb retains in-frame clones only, with some absent. That table supplies the V and J calls and clone size; D and trimming were determined from the DNA. The sample carries approximately 9,700 clones, about nine tenths recorded once. The receptor's source is a human donor in a cohort sampled during active COVID-19. The gene calls are TRBV5-1 and TRBJ1-1; no firm D call. Sequenced: peripheral blood. CDR3 protein: CASSLAGVMNTEAFF. Written as DNA, the CDR3 is TGCGCCAGCAGCTTGGCCGGGGTTATGAACACTGAAGCTTTCTTT.